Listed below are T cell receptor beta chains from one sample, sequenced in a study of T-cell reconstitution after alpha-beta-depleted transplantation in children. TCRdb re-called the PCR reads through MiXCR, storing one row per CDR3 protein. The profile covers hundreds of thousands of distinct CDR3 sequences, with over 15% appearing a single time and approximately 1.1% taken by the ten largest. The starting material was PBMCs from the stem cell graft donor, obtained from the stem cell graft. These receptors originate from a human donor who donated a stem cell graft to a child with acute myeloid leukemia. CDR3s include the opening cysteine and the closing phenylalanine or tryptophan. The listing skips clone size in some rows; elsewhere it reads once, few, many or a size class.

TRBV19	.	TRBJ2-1	CASSVGQPNEQFF
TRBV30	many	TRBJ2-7	CAWSPQGAGQYF
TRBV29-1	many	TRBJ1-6	CSVLVGDSPLHF
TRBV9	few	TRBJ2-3	CASSVGGLAVDTQYF
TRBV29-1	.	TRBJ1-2	CSVGDRAVGYTF
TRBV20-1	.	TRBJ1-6	CSASFGSGSPLHF
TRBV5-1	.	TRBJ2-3	CASSTTGLTDTQYF
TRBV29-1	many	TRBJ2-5	CSVTRRGVEETQYF
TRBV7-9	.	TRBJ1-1	CASSRAGNEAFF
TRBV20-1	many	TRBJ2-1	CSAPSRGGSPTSYNEQFF
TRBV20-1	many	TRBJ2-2	CSARDLALPNTGELFF
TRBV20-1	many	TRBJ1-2	CSATGALRYGYTF
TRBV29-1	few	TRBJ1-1	CSVQGASRAFF
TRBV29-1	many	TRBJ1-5	CSVATGFHQPQHF
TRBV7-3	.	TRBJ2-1	CASSLNPSGGWEQFF
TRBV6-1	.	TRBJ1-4	CASRSTGSGYEKLFF
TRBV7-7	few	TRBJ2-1	CASSSGGGDEQFF
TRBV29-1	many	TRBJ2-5	CSAQEVRGETQYF
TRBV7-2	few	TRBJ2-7	CASSLNTLGYEQYF
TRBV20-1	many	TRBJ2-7	CSAREGEGGLYEQYF
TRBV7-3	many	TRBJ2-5	CASSLWGAGPQETQYF
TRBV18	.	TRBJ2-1	CASSLQQREQFF
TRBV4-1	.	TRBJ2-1	CASSQADRTYNEQFF
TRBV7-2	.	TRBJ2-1	CASSTGDGRSYNEQFF
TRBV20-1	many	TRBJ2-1	CSARDLNRGGNEQFF
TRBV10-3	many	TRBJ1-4	CAISESSATNEKLFF
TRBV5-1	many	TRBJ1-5	CASSRVGGQPQHF
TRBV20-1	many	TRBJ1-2	CSARGGDSANYGYTF
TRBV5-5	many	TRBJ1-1	CASSRPRAKNTEAFF
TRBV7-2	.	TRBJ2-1	CASSQRQGSYNEQFF
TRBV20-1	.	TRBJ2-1	CSARPGGWWQYNEQFF
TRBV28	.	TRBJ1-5	CASSPQGGVGNQPQHF
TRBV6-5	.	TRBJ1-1	CASSFGRAEGTEAFF
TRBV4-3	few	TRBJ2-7	CASSQGDYHEQYF
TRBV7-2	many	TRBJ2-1	CASSLDKGANEQFF
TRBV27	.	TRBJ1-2	CASSLSRGGLNYGYTF
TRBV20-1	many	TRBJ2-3	CSRTGIGADTQYF
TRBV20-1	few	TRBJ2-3	CSASHPGQGTHTQYF
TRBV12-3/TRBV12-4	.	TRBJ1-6	CASSLYGNSPLHF
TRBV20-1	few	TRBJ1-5	CSASKGAVNQPQHF
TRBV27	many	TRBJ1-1	CASRGHLNTEAFF
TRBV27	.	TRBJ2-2	CASSGLAGANTGELFF
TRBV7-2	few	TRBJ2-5	CASSPPYHRVTQETQYF
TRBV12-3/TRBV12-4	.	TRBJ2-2	CASSLGRGHTGELFF
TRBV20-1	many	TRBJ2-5	CSARAGQETQYF
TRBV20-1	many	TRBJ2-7	CSAPGLAGYEQYF
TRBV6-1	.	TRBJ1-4	CASMGQGPIPNEKLFF
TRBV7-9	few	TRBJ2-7	CASSNPGNYEQYF
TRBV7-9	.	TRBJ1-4	CASSSQEDANEKLFF
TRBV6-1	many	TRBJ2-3	CASSSVAGGRDTQYF
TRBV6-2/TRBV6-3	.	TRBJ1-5	CASSYTTAAEPQHF
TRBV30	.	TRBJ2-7	CAWRGGYTEQYF
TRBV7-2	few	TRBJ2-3	CASSWGATTDTQYF
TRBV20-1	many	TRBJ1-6	CSARSDREALHF
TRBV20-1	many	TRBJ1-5	CSAWDGKLNQPQHF